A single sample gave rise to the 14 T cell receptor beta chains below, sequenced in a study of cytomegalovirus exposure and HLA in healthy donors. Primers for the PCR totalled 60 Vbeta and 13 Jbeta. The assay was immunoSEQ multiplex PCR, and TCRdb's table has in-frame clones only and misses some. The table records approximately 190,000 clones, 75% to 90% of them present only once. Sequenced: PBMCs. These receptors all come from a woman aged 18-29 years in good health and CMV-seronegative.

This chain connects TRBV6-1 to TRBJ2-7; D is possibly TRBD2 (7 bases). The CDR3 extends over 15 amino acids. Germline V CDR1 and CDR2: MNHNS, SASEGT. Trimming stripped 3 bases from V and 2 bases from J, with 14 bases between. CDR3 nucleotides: TGTGCCAGCAGTGAGGGGGGGGCACAGCCCTACGAGCAGTACTTC. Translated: CASSEGGAQPYEQYF.

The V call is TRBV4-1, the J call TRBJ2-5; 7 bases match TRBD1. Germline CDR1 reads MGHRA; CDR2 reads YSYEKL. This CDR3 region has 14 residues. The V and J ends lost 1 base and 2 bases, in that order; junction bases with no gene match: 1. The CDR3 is CASSQGGQQETQYF. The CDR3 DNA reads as TGCGCCAGCAGCCAAGGGGGACAGCAAGAGACCCAGTACTTC.

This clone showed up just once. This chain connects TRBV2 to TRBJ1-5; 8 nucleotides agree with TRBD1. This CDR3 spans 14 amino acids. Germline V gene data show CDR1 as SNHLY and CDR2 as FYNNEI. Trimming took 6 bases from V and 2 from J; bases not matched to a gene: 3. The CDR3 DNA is TGTGCCAGCAGCGGGACAGGAGGCAATCAGCCCCAGCATTTT. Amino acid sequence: CASSGTGGNQPQHF.

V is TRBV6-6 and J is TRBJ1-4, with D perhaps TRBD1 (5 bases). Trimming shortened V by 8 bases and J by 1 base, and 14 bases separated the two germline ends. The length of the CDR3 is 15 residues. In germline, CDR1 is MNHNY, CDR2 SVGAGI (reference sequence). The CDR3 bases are TGTGCCAGCGGTACAGGACCGAGAACTAATGAAAAACTGTTTTTT. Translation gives CASGTGPRTNEKLFF.

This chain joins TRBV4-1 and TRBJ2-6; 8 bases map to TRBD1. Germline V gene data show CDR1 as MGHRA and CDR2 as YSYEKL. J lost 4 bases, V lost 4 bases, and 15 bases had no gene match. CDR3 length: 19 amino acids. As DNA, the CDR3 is TGCGCCAGCAGCCCACTCCCGGGACAGGTGGCCCCCGGGGCCAACGTCCTGACTTTC. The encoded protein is CASSPLPGQVAPGANVLTF.

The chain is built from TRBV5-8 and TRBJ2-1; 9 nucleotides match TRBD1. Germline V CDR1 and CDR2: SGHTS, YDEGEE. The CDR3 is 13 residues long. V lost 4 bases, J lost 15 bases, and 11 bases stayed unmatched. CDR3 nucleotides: TGTGCCAGCAGCGCACAGGGGGCTGGGGCCGGGTTCTTC. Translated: CASSAQGAGAGFF.

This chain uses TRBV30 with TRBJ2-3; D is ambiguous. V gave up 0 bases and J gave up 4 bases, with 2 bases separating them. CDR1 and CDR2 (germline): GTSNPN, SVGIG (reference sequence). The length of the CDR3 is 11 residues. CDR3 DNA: TGTGCCTGGAGTGTCTCAGATACGCAGTATTTT. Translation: CAWSVSDTQYF.

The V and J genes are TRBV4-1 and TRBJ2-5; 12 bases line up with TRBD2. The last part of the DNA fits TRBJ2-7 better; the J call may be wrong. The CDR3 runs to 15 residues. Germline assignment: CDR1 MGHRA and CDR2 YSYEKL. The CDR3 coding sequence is TGCGCCAGCAGCCAAGGACTAGCGGGAGTCAACGAGCAGTACTTC. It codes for CASSQGLAGVNEQYF.

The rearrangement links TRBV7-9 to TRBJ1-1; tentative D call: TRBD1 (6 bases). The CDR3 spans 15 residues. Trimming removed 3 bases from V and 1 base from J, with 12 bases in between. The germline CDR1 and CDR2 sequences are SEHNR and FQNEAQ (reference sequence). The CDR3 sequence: CASSFQGSKNTEAFF. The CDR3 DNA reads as TGTGCCAGCAGCTTCCAGGGGAGTAAGAACACTGAAGCTTTCTTT.

CDR3 sequence (DNA): TGTGCCAGCAGCGTAGGGCTAGCGGGGACCTTAGCACAGTTCTTC. Amino acid sequence: CASSVGLAGTLAQFF. The chain has TRBV9 and TRBJ2-1, with 9 bases fitting TRBD2. V dropped 0 bases and J dropped 13; count of bases not matched to a gene: 11. The length of the CDR3 is 15 residues. Germline V CDR1 and CDR2: SGDLS, YYNGEE.

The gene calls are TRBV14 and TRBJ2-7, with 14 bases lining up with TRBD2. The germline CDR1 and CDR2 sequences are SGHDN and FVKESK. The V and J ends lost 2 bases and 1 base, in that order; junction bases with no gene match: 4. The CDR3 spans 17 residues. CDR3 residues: CASSQFGLAGGSYEQYF. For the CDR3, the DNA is TGTGCCAGCAGCCAATTTGGACTAGCGGGAGGTTCCTACGAGCAGTACTTC.

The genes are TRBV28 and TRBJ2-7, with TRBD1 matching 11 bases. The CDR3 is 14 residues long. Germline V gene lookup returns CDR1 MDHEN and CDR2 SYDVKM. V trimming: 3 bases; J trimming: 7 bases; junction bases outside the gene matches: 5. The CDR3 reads CASSLGTGGREQYF. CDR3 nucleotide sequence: TGTGCCAGCAGTTTGGGGACAGGGGGTAGGGAGCAGTACTTC.

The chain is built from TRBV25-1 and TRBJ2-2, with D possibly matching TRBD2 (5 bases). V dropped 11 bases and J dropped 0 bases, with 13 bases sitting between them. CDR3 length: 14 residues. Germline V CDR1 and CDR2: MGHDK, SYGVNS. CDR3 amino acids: CASRQRANTGELFF. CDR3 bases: TGTGCCTCCCGCCAGAGGGCGAACACCGGGGAGCTGTTTTTT.

The CDR3 coding sequence is TGTGCCAGCAGTCTAGGGTGGGACATCCAAGAGACCCAGTACTTC. It translates to CASSLGWDIQETQYF. This chain connects TRBV2 to TRBJ2-5; tentatively, D is TRBD1 (6 bases). Trimming left V 5 bases short and J 1 base short, with 14 bases between. The CDR3 contains 15 residues. Germline assignment: CDR1 SNHLY and CDR2 FYNNEI.